The TCR beta chain under discussion was sequenced for a study of blood T cell repertoires in COVID-19. Study context: Acute and convalescent COVID-19 specimens originated in the United States, Italy and Spain. Sample material is recorded as cDNA or gDNA derived from T cells, B-cell-depleted T cells, or PBMCs.

The CDR3 spans 13 residues. The V end was cut by 3 bases, the J end by 3 bases, with 8 bases between. Looked up from germline, CDR1 is SGHAT and CDR2 is FQNNGV. Produced via immunoSEQ multiplex PCR; TCRdb's table is partial and in-frame only. The sample contains roughly 150,000 clones, about 82% of which appear only once. Input material: peripheral blood. The clonotype was recovered from a man between 50 and 59 years old with acute or convalescent COVID-19. This sequence joins TRBV11-2 and TRBJ1-1; no reliable D call. CDR3: CASSFQVDTEAFF. CDR3 in DNA: TGTGCCAGCAGCTTTCAGGTCGACACTGAAGCTTTCTTT.